The 5 T cell receptor beta chains below were found in one sample sequenced in a study of blood T cells in healthy people across ages. A second roughly 6 to 11 cycle PCR used barcoded and J-beta primers. From the 5' RACE reads, TCRdb called clonotypes with MiXCR, one entry per CDR3 protein. The table lists fewer than 800,000 distinct CDR3 sequences, 45% to 50% of them singletons. Sequenced material: blood. All receptors come from a woman aged 55-70 years in good health.

This clonotype was counted a few times. The rearrangement joins TRBV20-1 to TRBJ2-5; D remains unclear. This CDR3 has 11 amino acids. With 1 base removed from V and 3 bases from J, the gap between germline ends came to 3 bases. The germline V gene encodes CDR1 DFQATT and CDR2 SNEGSKA (reference sequence). The CDR3 bases are TGCAGTGCTAGAGCTAAAGAGACCCAGTACTTC. Encoded protein: CSARAKETQYF.

The chain carries TRBV30 and TRBJ2-5; D perhaps matches TRBD2 (5 bases). Germline CDR1 GTSNPN, CDR2 SVGIG (reference sequence). V gave up 0 bases and J gave up 5 bases, with 10 bases separating them. The CDR3 is 13 residues long. The DNA of the CDR3 is TGTGCCTGGAGTGTACGCGGGTGGGAGACCCAGTACTTC. Protein product: CAWSVRGWETQYF.

The chain carries TRBV9 and TRBJ2-1; 7 bases are shared with TRBD2. Germline CDR1 is SGDLS and CDR2 is YYNGEE. V shed 0 bases and J 5 bases; nucleotides not matched to a gene: 5. The CDR3 length is 15 residues. CDR3 amino acids: CASSVAGGPNNEQFF. CDR3 coding DNA: TGTGCCAGCAGCGTAGCGGGAGGCCCCAACAATGAGCAGTTCTTC.

This clonotype was recorded many times. V and J are TRBV5-5 and TRBJ1-2, with unresolved D. The germline CDR1 and CDR2 sequences are SGHKS and YYEKEE (reference sequence). Trimming took off 0 bases at V and 4 bases at J, with 16 bases between the two ends. This CDR3 region has 16 residues. The CDR3 region is CASSLEGRERTYGYTF. CDR3 DNA sequence: TGTGCCAGCAGCTTGGAAGGTCGGGAACGAACCTATGGCTACACCTTC.

The genes are TRBV4-2 and TRBJ1-4, with D maybe TRBD1 (5 bases). Between the trimmed V and J ends, which lost 0 bases and 13 bases, there was a span of 12 bases. The CDR3 totals 13 residues. Germline CDR1 and CDR2: LGHNA and YNFKEQ. This chain's CDR3 is CASSQDNGGGLFF. CDR3 bases: TGTGCCAGCAGCCAAGATAACGGGGGGGGACTGTTTTTT.